This T cell receptor (beta chain) appears in the sequencing data of a study of blood T cell repertoires in COVID-19. The wider study: Sites across the United States, Italy and Spain contributed samples from acute and convalescent COVID-19. In each case, the material was cDNA or gDNA derived from T cells, B-cell-depleted T cells, or PBMCs.

Under the authors' procedure: Amplification of reference gene primers was used by the study to estimate nucleated cell counts. TCRdb's table, derived via immunoSEQ multiplex PCR, lists solely in-frame clones and lacks some. V and J calls and clone size come straight from that table; D and trimming were deduced from the DNA. There are some 200,000 clones in the sample; around nine tenths occur only once, and 0.5% to 0.55% lies in the top ten. V was clipped by 6 bases and J by 14 bases; unmatched bases: 7. Germline V CDR1 and CDR2: MDHEN, SYDVKM. The CDR3 loop spans 13 amino acids. This TCR came from a man aged 45-60 years with acute or convalescent COVID-19. Material: peripheral blood. The chain uses TRBV28 and TRBJ2-1, with 13 positions matching TRBD2. CDR3 protein: CASSPGLAGRKFF. CDR3 coding DNA: TGTGCCAGCAGCCCGGGACTAGCGGGACGGAAGTTCTTC.